Below are 31 T cell receptor beta chains sequenced from a single sample in a study of T cell repertoires in cytomegalovirus infection. TCRdb re-called the reads with MiXCR, one entry per CDR3 protein. This table holds some 450,000 distinct CDR3 sequences, around 32% found once. The sequenced material came from PBMCs. These receptors all stem from a human donor in good health (CMV status not recorded). Some clones in this sample may be carry-over from other donors' samples.

V gene TRBV7-8 combines with J gene TRBJ2-7; D remains ambiguous. The CDR3 consists of 15 residues. The V end was cut by 4 bases, the J end by 2 bases, with 15 bases between. Per germline, CDR1 SGHVS and CDR2 FQNEAQ. The CDR3 bases are TGTGCCAGCAGCTCAAAGCAGGCCGTCCCCTACGAGCAGTACTTC. Translating gives CASSSKQAVPYEQYF. The full variable domain, its missing parts supplied by reference TRBV7-8 and TRBJ2-7, is GAGVSQSPRYKVAKRGQDVALRCDPISGHVSLFWYQQALGQGPEFLTYFQNEAQLDKSGLPSDRFFAERPEGSVSTLKIQRTQQEDSAVYLCASSSKQAVPYEQYFGPGTRLTVT.

This clonotype has ten or more counts. The V gene is TRBV7-2, the J gene TRBJ2-7; unclear D gene. Germline lookup yields CDR1 SGHTA and CDR2 FQGNSA. The CDR3 extends over 13 amino acids. The V end was cut by 0 bases, the J end by 3 bases, with 6 bases between. Written as DNA, the CDR3 is TGTGCCAGCAGCTTAGCAGACGGCTACGAGCAGTACTTC. Amino acid sequence: CASSLADGYEQYF.

As to this clonotype: Mismatch with germline at one junction end may stem from a read error. This rearrangement joins TRBV4-2 to TRBJ1-4, with a tentative D call TRBD1 (6 bases). This CDR3 is 17 amino acids long. The germline V gene has CDR1 LGHNA and CDR2 YNFKEQ. CDR3 sequence: CASSQDIRGANNEKLIF. CDR3 coding DNA: TGTGCCAGCAGCCAAGATATCCGGGGGGCGAATAATGAAAAACTGATTTTT.

This clonotype was detected ten times or more. The J gene is TRBJ2-5, the V gene TRBV19; either TRBD1 or TRBD2 may supply D (6 bases each). The ends were cut back, 10 bases at V and 2 bases at J, with 23 bases in the middle. The CDR3 has 16 amino acids. The V gene's germline CDR1 is LNHDA and CDR2 SQIVND (reference sequence). The CDR3 coding sequence is TGTGCCACCCAACCGGTGTGGGGGGCAGGACAAGAGACCCAGTACTTC. Translation: CATQPVWGAGQETQYF. Full variable domain (missing parts from reference TRBV19 and TRBJ2-5): DGGITQSPKYLFRKEGQNVTLSCEQNLNHDAMYWYRQDPGQGLRLIYYSQIVNDFQKGDIAEGYSVSREKKESFPLTVTSAQKNPTAFYLCATQPVWGAGQETQYFGPGTRLLVL.

This sequence joins TRBV29-1 and TRBJ1-2; D unclear. Germline V lookup: CDR1 SQVTM, CDR2 ANQGSEA. This CDR3 comprises 13 residues. V dropped 0 bases and J dropped 6 bases, with 11 bases sitting between them. CDR3 sequence reads: CSVEDYGPDGYTF. CDR3 DNA: TGCAGCGTTGAAGATTATGGACCCGATGGCTACACCTTC.

The chain joins TRBV7-9 to TRBJ1-1; TRBD1 is a possible D gene (5 bases). The CDR3 is 14 amino acids. Between the trimmed V and J ends, which lost 2 bases and 4 bases, there was a span of 11 bases. Per the germline V gene, CDR1 is SEHNR and CDR2 is FQNEAQ (reference sequence). CDR3 region: CASSLIGGSTEAFF. The CDR3 DNA reads TGTGCCAGCAGCTTAATTGGGGGGAGCACTGAAGCTTTCTTT.

This clonotype was detected ten times or more. V is TRBV6-6 and J is TRBJ2-1, with TRBD1 matching 7 bases. CDR1 and CDR2 (germline): MNHNY, SVGAGI (reference sequence). There are 15 residues in the CDR3. Unmatched junction bases numbered 7, after V lost 4 bases and J lost 4 bases. CDR3: CASSSQQGRYNEQFF. The CDR3, as DNA: TGTGCCAGCAGTTCGCAACAGGGGCGATACAATGAGCAGTTCTTC.

This clonotype was picked up a small number of times. The J gene is TRBJ2-3, the V gene TRBV11-2; D possibly uses TRBD1 or TRBD2 (5 bases each). V was trimmed by 5 bases and J by 4 bases, leaving 19 bases between them. The CDR3 spans 16 residues. Germline values: CDR1 SGHAT, CDR2 FQNNGV. The CDR3, as DNA: TGTGCCAGCAGCATGGGACCGTTCGGTTACGCAGATACGCAGTATTTT. Protein product: CASSMGPFGYADTQYF.

The chain employs TRBV19 and TRBJ2-7; tentatively, D is TRBD2 (5 bases). Germline V gene lookup returns CDR1 LNHDA and CDR2 SQIVND (reference sequence). The CDR3 runs 13 residues. V lost 5 bases to trimming and J lost 6 bases, with 14 bases between them. The CDR3 spells CASSWLASREQYF. The CDR3 DNA sequence: TGTGCCAGTAGTTGGTTAGCGAGCCGCGAGCAGTACTTC.

About this clonotype: This may be a read error: a much more frequent sequence differs by one nucleotide. V usage is TRBV7-4 and J usage is TRBJ1-1; no clear D. The CDR3 totals 12 residues. CDR1 and CDR2 (germline): SGHVT, SQSDAQ. Here the CDR3 reads CASSLSQLESFF. The CDR3 DNA reads TGTGCCAGCAGTTTGTCTCAGCTTGAATCTTTCTTT.

The chain combines TRBV6-6 with TRBJ2-7; D not resolved. This CDR3 is built from 12 residues. Trimming stripped 10 bases from V and 2 bases from J, with 12 bases between. The V gene's germline CDR1 is MNHNY and CDR2 SVGAGI (reference sequence). CDR3 region: CATSGGTYEQYF. The CDR3 nucleotides are TGTGCCACCTCTGGCGGAACCTACGAGCAGTACTTC.

This clonotype has just a few counts. The rearrangement links TRBV19 to TRBJ1-5; a possible D gene is TRBD1 (5 bases). CDR3 length equals 14 residues. Germline V lookup: CDR1 LNHDA, CDR2 SQIVND (reference sequence). The V gene lost 1 base and the J gene lost 3 bases, with 7 bases spanning the gap. The CDR3 here is CASSIAGINQPQHF. The CDR3 coding sequence is TGTGCCAGTAGTATAGCAGGGATCAATCAGCCCCAGCATTTT.

This clonotype was detected ten times or more. This sequence joins TRBV7-6 and TRBJ2-1; 15 bases are a match to TRBD2. V lost 0 bases to trimming and J lost 5 bases; unmatched junction nucleotides: 8. The CDR3 contains 19 residues. The V gene's germline CDR1 is SGHVS and CDR2 FNYEAQ. The CDR3 loop reads CASSLASGTSGGRNNEQFF. The CDR3 DNA sequence: TGTGCCAGCAGCTTAGCCTCCGGGACTAGCGGGGGGCGGAACAATGAGCAGTTCTTC.

Regarding this clonotype: A much larger clone sits a single nucleotide away, making a read error possible. This sequence joins TRBV7-2 and TRBJ1-6, with a tentative D call TRBD1 (5 bases). This CDR3 region has 15 residues. Germline V gene lookup returns CDR1 SGHTA and CDR2 FQGNSA. The CDR3 DNA reads as TGTGCCAGCAGCTTAGGTGCGGGGGGTAATTCACCCCTCCAATTT. Amino acids: CASSLGAGGNSPLQF. Filled out from reference TRBV7-2 and TRBJ1-6, the complete variable domain reads GAGVSQSPSNKVTEKGKDVELRCDPISGHTALYWYRQSLGQGLEFLIYFQGNSAPDKSGLPSDRFSAERTGGSVSTLTIQRTQQEDSAVYLCASSLGAGGNSPLQFGNGTRLTVT.

This rearrangement joins TRBV6-5 to TRBJ2-2, with 9 positions matching TRBD1. Germline CDR1 MNHEY, CDR2 SVGAGI. V gave up 6 bases and J gave up 4 bases; unmatched junction bases: 9. The CDR3 is 16 amino acids. Here the CDR3 reads CASSLTGTGPTGELFF. The CDR3 coding sequence is TGTGCCAGCAGCTTAACCGGGACAGGGCCCACCGGGGAGCTGTTTTTT.

There are a few counts of this clonotype. The CDR3 DNA follows: TGCGCCAGCAGCCAGGCCCTGAACTACGAGCAGTACTTC. This gives the protein CASSQALNYEQYF. The rearrangement joins TRBV4-1 to TRBJ2-7, with D unresolved. Per germline, CDR1 MGHRA and CDR2 YSYEKL. Trimming stripped 3 bases from V and 3 bases from J, with 9 bases between. The CDR3 is made up of 13 amino acids.

Notes on this clonotype: Being one base from a much bigger clone, this may be a read error. V gene TRBV7-8 combines with J gene TRBJ2-1; D possibly corresponds to TRBD2 (7 bases). The CDR3 runs 19 residues. CDR1 and CDR2 (germline): SGHVS, FQNEAQ. Trimming took off 4 bases at V and 0 bases at J, with 22 bases between the two ends. Here the CDR3 reads CASSSRGGVGTSSYNEQFF. Written as DNA, the CDR3 is TGTGCCAGCAGCTCTAGGGGAGGGGTTGGGACAAGCTCCTACAATGAGCAGTTCTTC. The whole variable domain, filled in from reference TRBV7-8 and TRBJ2-1, reads GAGVSQSPRYKVAKRGQDVALRCDPISGHVSLFWYQQALGQGPEFLTYFQNEAQLDKSGLPSDRFFAERPEGSVSTLKIQRTQQEDSAVYLCASSSRGGVGTSSYNEQFFGPGTRLTVL.

This clonotype was recorded a few times. J is TRBJ2-7 and V is TRBV12-3 or TRBV12-4, with TRBD1 matching over 8 bases. The CDR3 consists of 15 residues. The junction had 7 bases not matched to a gene; V was cut back by 5 bases and J by 1 base. Here the CDR3 reads CASSPLDRVSYEQYF. CDR3 sequence (DNA): TGTGCCAGCAGTCCGTTGGACAGGGTTTCCTACGAGCAGTACTTC.

This clonotype was found a few times. The chain combines TRBV5-6 with TRBJ2-1; tentative D call: TRBD2 (6 bases). Trimming removed 0 bases from V and 9 bases from J, with 16 bases in between. The CDR3 is 15 amino acids. Germline CDR1 SGHDT, CDR2 YYEEEE. CDR3 loop: CASSLVGSGVGEQFF. CDR3 nucleotides: TGTGCCAGCAGCTTGGTCGGTTCGGGGGTGGGTGAGCAGTTCTTC.

The rearrangement joins TRBV7-2 to TRBJ2-5; D tentatively fits TRBD1 or TRBD2 (6 bases each). CDR1 is SGHTA, CDR2 FQGNSA, per germline. CDR3 length equals 16 residues. Trimming took off 3 bases at V and 4 bases at J, with 18 bases between the two ends. This CDR3 is CASSFSRGKGGETQYF. The CDR3 nucleotides read TGTGCCAGCAGCTTTAGCAGGGGAAAGGGAGGAGAGACCCAGTACTTC.

The V gene is TRBV9, the J gene TRBJ1-6; D perhaps matches TRBD1 (6 bases). V lost 4 bases, J lost 8 bases, and 22 bases lay in between. This CDR3 region has 17 residues. Per the germline V gene, CDR1 is SGDLS and CDR2 is YYNGEE. DNA of the CDR3: TGTGCCAGCAGCCCTGGGTCACAGGGCCGATGGGATTCACCCCTCCACTTT. Translation gives CASSPGSQGRWDSPLHF.

This clonotype was picked up a small number of times. This chain uses TRBV20-1 with TRBJ2-3; TRBD2 is a possible D gene (6 bases). Germline CDR1 and CDR2: DFQATT and SNEGSKA (reference sequence). This CDR3 has 14 amino acids. With 5 bases removed from V and 0 bases from J, the gap between germline ends came to 12 bases. In DNA form, the CDR3 reads TGCAGTGCTGATAGCGGCGATAGCACAGATACGCAGTATTTT. It is translated as CSADSGDSTDTQYF.

The chain links TRBV25-1 to TRBJ2-5; 7 bases fit TRBD2. V shed 7 bases, J shed 0 bases, and the junction held 8 bases outside the gene matches. The germline V gene encodes CDR1 MGHDK and CDR2 SYGVNS. The CDR3 is 15 amino acids. Here the CDR3 reads CASIEWGGNQETQYF. The CDR3 coding sequence is TGTGCCAGCATTGAGTGGGGGGGGAACCAAGAGACCCAGTACTTC.

This clonotype was detected only a few times. DNA of the CDR3: TGTGCCAGCAGTTTCCGGGGACAGGGCTACGAGCAGTACTTC. Encoded protein: CASSFRGQGYEQYF. The gene calls are TRBV27 and TRBJ2-7; 9 positions agree with TRBD1. Germline CDR1 MNHEY, CDR2 SMNVEV (reference sequence). The length of the CDR3 is 14 residues. The ends lost 3 bases at V and 3 bases at J; junction bases unmatched: 3.

The sample holds many counts of this clonotype. The chain is built from TRBV7-2 and TRBJ1-3; D call uncertain. Germline CDR1 and CDR2: SGHTA and FQGNSA. CDR3 length equals 14 residues. Trimming took off 4 bases at V and 0 bases at J, with 7 bases between the two ends. The CDR3 nucleotides read TGTGCCAGCAGCTCACAGAGCTCTGGAAACACCATATATTTT. Translating it yields CASSSQSSGNTIYF. Supplemented by reference TRBV7-2 and TRBJ1-3, the full variable domain reads GAGVSQSPSNKVTEKGKDVELRCDPISGHTALYWYRQSLGQGLEFLIYFQGNSAPDKSGLPSDRFSAERTGGSVSTLTIQRTQQEDSAVYLCASSSQSSGNTIYFGEGSWLTVV.

On this clonotype itself: This may be a read error, as it is one base from a much larger clone. The chain couples TRBV7-2 to TRBJ2-1; D is perhaps TRBD1 (7 bases). The CDR3 runs to 18 residues. With 5 bases removed from V and 5 bases from J, the gap between germline ends came to 25 bases. Per the germline V gene, CDR1 is SGHTA and CDR2 is FQGNSA. CDR3: CASSEGALEGGYNNEQFF. The DNA of the CDR3 is TGTGCCAGCAGCGAGGGGGCCCTAGAGGGGGGCTATAACAATGAGCAGTTCTTC.

On this clonotype: It is likely a read error, because the conserved phenylalanine at the end of the CDR3 is missing. The chain is built from TRBV7-2 and TRBJ1-5; D is ambiguous. With 2 bases removed from V and 9 bases from J, the gap between germline ends came to 11 bases. CDR1 is SGHTA, CDR2 FQGNSA, per germline. This CDR3 spans 13 amino acids. CDR3 nucleotides: TGTGCCAGCAGCTTAACCCCTCTAGGGCCCCAGCATTTG. This sequence encodes CASSLTPLGPQHL.

The J gene is TRBJ2-7, the V gene TRBV11-2; D gene ambiguous. The CDR3 sequence is 15 residues long. CDR1 is SGHAT and CDR2 is FQNNGV in the germline V gene. Trimming pared 4 bases from V and 1 base from J, leaving 14 bases between. The CDR3 DNA reads TGTGCCAGCAGCTCCGGCACCCAACTTTCCTACGAGCAGTACTTC. Encoded protein: CASSSGTQLSYEQYF.

This chain links TRBV7-8 with TRBJ1-5; unclear D gene. Deletions cut 4 bases from V and 3 bases from J, with 10 bases between. The germline gives CDR1 SGHVS, CDR2 FQNEAQ. This CDR3 contains 14 residues. For the CDR3, the DNA is TGTGCCAGCAGCTCGATGTTTTACAATCAGCCCCAGCATTTT. Protein sequence: CASSSMFYNQPQHF.

This chain joins TRBV4-2 and TRBJ1-4; D unresolved. V was pared by 0 bases and J by 10 bases, with 15 bases between. This CDR3 region has 15 residues. From germline, CDR1 is LGHNA and CDR2 YNFKEQ. CDR3 nucleotides: TGTGCCAGCAGCCAAGATCTGTCTGGGCGGGGAAAACTGTTTTTT. This codes for CASSQDLSGRGKLFF.

This clonotype was recorded many times. The chain combines TRBV12-3 or TRBV12-4 with TRBJ1-3, with D perhaps matching TRBD1 (5 bases). There are 16 residues in the CDR3. V gave up 3 bases and J gave up 0 bases, with 12 bases separating them. In DNA, the CDR3 is TGTGCCAGCAGTTTGGGGCGAGCCATCTCTGGAAACACCATATATTTT. Protein sequence: CASSLGRAISGNTIYF.